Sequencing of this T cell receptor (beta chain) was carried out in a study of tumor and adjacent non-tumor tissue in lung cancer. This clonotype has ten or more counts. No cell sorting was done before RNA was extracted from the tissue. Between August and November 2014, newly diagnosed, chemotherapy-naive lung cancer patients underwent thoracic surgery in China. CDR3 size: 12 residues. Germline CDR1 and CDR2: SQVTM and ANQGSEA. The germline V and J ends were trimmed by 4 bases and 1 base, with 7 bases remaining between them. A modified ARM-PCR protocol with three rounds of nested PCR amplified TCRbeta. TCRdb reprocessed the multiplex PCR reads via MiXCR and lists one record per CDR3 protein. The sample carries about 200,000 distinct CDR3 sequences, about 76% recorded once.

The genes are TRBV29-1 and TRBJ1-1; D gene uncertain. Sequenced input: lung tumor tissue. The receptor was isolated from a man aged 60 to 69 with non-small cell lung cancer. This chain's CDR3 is CSVVVQNTEAFF. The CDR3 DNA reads TGCAGCGTTGTAGTACAGAACACTGAAGCTTTCTTT.